The 20 T cell receptor beta chains below come from one sample, sequenced in a study of T cells after yellow fever vaccination. TCRdb re-derived calls from the 5' RACE reads in MiXCR, one entry per CDR3 protein. This sample carries around 300,000 distinct CDR3 sequences, roughly 3.9% of them seen once, and the ten largest clones take around 24%. The specimen was PBMCs, collected 5 days after the yellow fever booster vaccination. The receptors come from a man aged 18 to 29 who received the YFV17D yellow fever vaccine.

This clonotype was detected many times. The chain uses TRBV3-1 and TRBJ2-7, with D perhaps matching TRBD2 (6 bases). The ends were cut back, 4 bases at V and 3 bases at J, with 13 bases in the middle. Germline lookup yields CDR1 LGHDT and CDR2 YNNKEL (reference sequence). The CDR3 length is 14 residues. CDR3 in DNA: TGTGCCAGCAGCCCAGGGACTGGACTCTACGAGCAGTACGTC. Its protein product is CASSPGTGLYEQYV.

This clonotype was recorded a few times. CDR3 loop: CASSYSIGYTGELFF. The CDR3 DNA reads as TGTGCCAGCAGTTACTCGATAGGGTACACCGGGGAGCTGTTTTTT. The rearrangement uses TRBV6-6 and TRBJ2-2; the D is unclear. The CDR3 has 15 residues. V was clipped by 0 bases and J by 3 bases, with 8 bases between them. Looked up from germline, CDR1 is MNHNY and CDR2 is SVGAGI (reference sequence).

The sample holds a few counts of this clonotype. The chain joins TRBV5-1 to TRBJ2-5; maybe TRBD2 (6 bases). This CDR3 comprises 14 residues. The ends were cut back, 2 bases at V and 7 bases at J, with 15 bases in the middle. Germline V gives CDR1 SGHRS, CDR2 YFSETQ. CDR3 bases: TGCGCCAGCAGCTTTGGGGCCAGGGAGGCGACCCAGTACTTC. This sequence encodes CASSFGAREATQYF.

This clonotype was picked up many times. V gene TRBV6-5 combines with J gene TRBJ1-3, with TRBD1 as a possible D gene (5 bases). CDR3 length: 14 amino acids. Germline V gene sequence: CDR1 MNHEY, CDR2 SVGAGI. The V end was cut by 3 bases, the J end by 2 bases, with 8 bases between. CDR3 sequence (DNA): TGTGCCAGCAGTTATTCGGGGGCTGGAAACACCATATATTTT. It translates to CASSYSGAGNTIYF.

This clonotype showed up just a few times. The chain is built from TRBV4-1 and TRBJ2-7, with unresolved D. Looked up from germline, CDR1 is MGHRA and CDR2 is YSYEKL. The length of the CDR3 is 13 residues. The V end was cut by 4 bases, the J end by 2 bases, with 9 bases between. CDR3 DNA sequence: TGCGCCAGCAGCCCGCAGCTCGCCTACGAGCAGTACGTC. This sequence encodes CASSPQLAYEQYV.

CDR3 residues: CASSSQTGTANTEAFF. In DNA, the CDR3 is TGCGCCAGCAGCTCGCAAACCGGGACAGCGAACACTGAAGCTTTCTTT. The gene calls are TRBV5-1 and TRBJ1-1; TRBD1 matches at 7 bases. V shed 3 bases, J shed 1 base, and the junction held 9 bases outside the gene matches. Germline-derived CDR1 and CDR2 are SGHRS and YFSETQ. This CDR3 comprises 16 residues.

The chain links TRBV28 to TRBJ1-5; D perhaps matches TRBD1 (5 bases). V lost 5 bases and J 11 bases, leaving 16 bases between the germline ends. CDR3 size: 13 residues. Germline-derived CDR1 and CDR2 are MDHEN and SYDVKM. The CDR3 coding sequence is TGTGCCAGCAGTCTCCCGGGGGGGGGAGCCCAGCATTTT. Encoded protein: CASSLPGGGAQHF.

The table lists this clonotype with a few counts. V gene TRBV7-9 combines with J gene TRBJ1-6; D not resolved. Trimming removed 5 bases from V and 10 bases from J, with 15 bases in between. CDR3 length equals 14 residues. Germline CDR1 is SEHNR and CDR2 is FQNEAQ (reference sequence). CDR3 nucleotide sequence: TGTGCCAGCAGCGGAAGGGAGGGCAACTCACCCCTCCACTTT. This codes for CASSGREGNSPLHF.

This clonotype has just a few counts. The gene calls are TRBV3-1 and TRBJ2-5, with 8 positions matching TRBD2. The CDR3 extends over 14 amino acids. Germline assignment: CDR1 LGHDT and CDR2 YNNKEL (reference sequence). Trimming took 1 base from V and 3 from J; bases not matched to a gene: 1. CDR3 amino acids: CASSQVRGEETQYF. The DNA of the CDR3 is TGTGCCAGCAGCCAAGTGCGGGGGGAAGAGACCCAGTACTTC.

This clonotype was counted between two and nine times. The chain recombines TRBV6-6 with TRBJ1-4, with D hard to call. CDR3 length: 13 amino acids. V was shortened by 2 bases and J by 5 bases, with 6 bases between the two germline ends. The germline V gene encodes CDR1 MNHNY and CDR2 SVGAGI (reference sequence). The CDR3 DNA is TGTGCCAGCAGTTACGGCGGCAATGAAAAACTGTTTTTT. This encodes CASSYGGNEKLFF.

The V gene is TRBV11-2, the J gene TRBJ1-4; D unresolved. Trimming stripped 0 bases from V and 15 bases from J, with 14 bases between. The CDR3 covers 13 residues. Germline V gene sequence: CDR1 SGHAT, CDR2 FQNNGV. For the CDR3, the DNA is TGTGCCAGCAGCTTAGATAGTGTCCAAACGATGTTTTTT. Translated: CASSLDSVQTMFF.

The chain combines TRBV5-1 with TRBJ2-1; perhaps D is TRBD1 or TRBD2 (6 bases each). Germline V gives CDR1 SGHRS, CDR2 YFSETQ. The CDR3 contains 14 residues. The V and J ends lost 1 base and 6 bases respectively, with 11 bases between them. The CDR3 bases are TGCGCCAGCAGCTTGAGCAGGGGAGGCAATGAGCAGTTCTTC. Amino acids: CASSLSRGGNEQFF.

The chain joins TRBV4-2 to TRBJ1-3; D is ambiguous. The V and J ends lost 0 bases and 3 bases respectively, with 6 bases between them. The germline V gene has CDR1 LGHNA and CDR2 YNFKEQ. The CDR3 spans 14 residues. The CDR3 region is CASSQEDRGNTIYF. CDR3 bases: TGTGCCAGCAGCCAAGAAGATCGTGGAAACACCATATATTTT.

The rearrangement joins TRBV19 to TRBJ1-2; D ambiguous. V gave up 0 bases and J gave up 3 bases, with 11 bases separating them. CDR3 size: 15 residues. CDR1 and CDR2 from the germline V gene are LNHDA and SQIVND (reference sequence). The CDR3 is CASSIDQRRHYGYTF. CDR3 sequence (DNA): TGTGCCAGTAGTATAGATCAACGGCGACACTATGGCTACACCTTC.

This clonotype was picked up a small number of times. This chain connects TRBV7-3 to TRBJ2-5; weak D call: TRBD1 (5 bases). This CDR3 comprises 14 residues. Germline assignment: CDR1 SGHTA and CDR2 FQGTGA. V gave up 0 bases and J gave up 4 bases, with 9 bases separating them. The CDR3 here is CASSLTGLTETQYF. The CDR3 nucleotides read TGTGCCAGCAGCTTAACGGGGCTAACAGAGACCCAGTACTTC.

The J gene is TRBJ1-1, the V gene TRBV6-5; D remains unclear. Trimming took off 2 bases at V and 0 bases at J, with 10 bases between the two ends. This CDR3 spans 15 amino acids. Germline V gene lookup returns CDR1 MNHEY and CDR2 SVGAGI. In nucleotides, the CDR3 is TGTGCCAGCAGTTACCGAATCGAGATGAACACTGAAGCTTTCTTT. Translating gives CASSYRIEMNTEAFF.

The chain recombines TRBV6-1 with TRBJ2-7, with D unclear. V lost 3 bases and J 3 bases, leaving 12 bases between the germline ends. The CDR3 totals 14 residues. The V gene's germline CDR1 is MNHNS and CDR2 SASEGT. CDR3 in amino acids: CASSDPRLVYEQYV. The DNA of the CDR3 is TGTGCCAGCAGTGACCCAAGACTGGTCTACGAGCAGTACGTC.

This chain uses TRBV20-1 with TRBJ1-2, with D perhaps TRBD1 (5 bases). Germline V gives CDR1 DFQATT, CDR2 SNEGSKA (reference sequence). V was trimmed by 6 bases and J by 4 bases, leaving 15 bases between them. CDR3 length: 13 residues. CDR3 residues: CSARPQGSYGYTF. For the CDR3, the DNA is TGCAGTGCAAGGCCCCAGGGTAGCTATGGCTACACCTTC.

This clonotype was detected a few times. The V gene is TRBV5-1, the J gene TRBJ2-1; TRBD1 matches 10 bases. Germline CDR1 SGHRS, CDR2 YFSETQ. The CDR3 spans 15 residues. With 3 bases clipped from V and 3 bases from J, the junction kept 3 bases outside the gene matches. The CDR3 DNA follows: TGCGCCAGCAGCTCACGGACAGGGGGCTACAATGAGCAGTTCTTC. Amino acid sequence: CASSSRTGGYNEQFF.

This clonotype was detected only a few times. This chain connects TRBV18 to TRBJ1-6; the match to TRBD1 covers 9 bases. This CDR3 region has 14 residues. V shed 3 bases and J 10 bases; nucleotides not matched to a gene: 4. CDR1 is KGHSH and CDR2 is LQKENI in the germline V gene. In DNA form, the CDR3 reads TGTGCCAGCTCACCGGACAGGGGTGTCTCACCCCTCCACTTT. Translating gives CASSPDRGVSPLHF.